This TCR beta chain appears in the sequencing data of a study of CD8 T cells in ankylosing spondylitis. Quantitative 5'-RACE with molecular barcodes generated TCR beta libraries. TCRdb used MiXCR to reprocess the 5' RACE reads, holding one entry per CDR3 protein. The sample holds 750,000 to 850,000 distinct CDR3 sequences, about an eighth seen once. The V gene's germline CDR1 is LGHNA and CDR2 YSLEER. This CDR3 spans 14 amino acids. The V and J ends lost 2 bases and 9 bases respectively, with 14 bases between them. About this clonotype itself: Its antigen is unidentified.

Study-wide results and caveats: Seemingly distinctive of ankylosing spondylitis blood was a TCR beta motif formed by eight highly homologous variants. Certain motif variants had earlier appeared in reactive arthritis synovial fluid and blood.

The sequencing input was blood, either unsorted or a sorted T cell fraction (not recorded which). The source is a male donor with ankylosing spondylitis. The J gene is TRBJ2-4, the V gene TRBV4-3, with a tentative D call TRBD2 (6 bases). Here the CDR3 reads CASSQSPGVGIQYF. The CDR3, as DNA: TGCGCCAGCAGCCAAAGCCCGGGGGTTGGCATTCAGTACTTC.